What follows are 13 T cell receptor beta chains derived from one specimen sequenced in a study of blood T cells in healthy people across ages. Next came a second PCR, run for about 6 to 12 cycles, which used a sample-barcoded 5' primer along with a J-beta primer mix. One entry per CDR3 protein results from TCRdb running MiXCR on the 5' RACE reads. The table has 800,000 or so distinct CDR3 sequences, about half seen once; the top ten hold 15% to 20%. Sequenced: blood. Every receptor here comes from a man at least 80 years old in good health.

The chain couples TRBV2 to TRBJ2-1; 9 bases are shared with TRBD1. From germline, CDR1 is SNHLY and CDR2 FYNNEI. CDR3 size: 14 residues. V was pared by 6 bases and J by 8 bases, with 8 bases of the junction left unmatched. CDR3 DNA sequence: TGTGCCAGCAGCTCTCGACAGGGGGGGGATGAGCAGTTCTTC. This sequence encodes CASSSRQGGDEQFF.

V gene TRBV2 combines with J gene TRBJ2-4, with TRBD2 as a possible D gene (6 bases). Trimming left V 7 bases short and J 13 bases short, with 20 bases between. Germline V CDR1 and CDR2: SNHLY, FYNNEI. The CDR3 extends over 13 amino acids. The CDR3 loop reads CASMRDLPPEQYF. CDR3 coding DNA: TGTGCCAGCATGCGGGACCTACCGCCAGAGCAGTACTTC.

To note about this clonotype: A read error may account for a junction end that differs from germline. This chain links TRBV3-1 with TRBJ2-1; TRBD2 aligns across 11 bases. Germline CDR1 LGHDT, CDR2 YNNKEL (reference sequence). The CDR3 extends over 17 amino acids. CDR3 protein: CANSQELAGGFYNEQFF. The CDR3 bases are TGTGCCAACAGCCAAGAGTTAGCGGGAGGGTTCTACAATGAGCAGTTCTTC.

The chain links TRBV15 to TRBJ2-7; D remains ambiguous. Trimming pared 0 bases from V and 4 bases from J, leaving 4 bases between. CDR3 length equals 12 residues. Germline values: CDR1 LNHNV, CDR2 YYDKDF (reference sequence). The CDR3: CATSRDAYEQYF. CDR3 in DNA: TGTGCCACCAGCAGAGATGCGTACGAGCAGTACTTC.

This clonotype was seen many times. The chain couples TRBV20-1 to TRBJ2-1, with 12 bases lining up with TRBD2. Germline CDR1 and CDR2: DFQATT and SNEGSKA (reference sequence). The CDR3 covers 13 residues. After removal of 3 bases from V and 13 bases from J, the junction contained 7 bases not matched to a gene. CDR3 region: CSASPGLAGSQFF. In DNA, the CDR3 is TGCAGTGCTAGCCCCGGACTAGCGGGGTCACAGTTCTTC.

The V gene is TRBV27, the J gene TRBJ2-1; the D call may be TRBD1 or TRBD2 (5 bases each). The assigned J gene may be wrong: the sequence end matches TRBJ2-7 better. The CDR3 has 12 amino acids. CDR1 is MNHEY and CDR2 is SMNVEV in the germline V gene (reference sequence). The CDR3 sequence is CAGTTRPYEQYF. The CDR3 region has the DNA TGTGCCGGGACGACACGTCCCTACGAGCAGTACTTC.

Notes on this clonotype: With a much larger clone just one base away, this may be a read error. Written as DNA, the CDR3 is TGTGCCAGCAGCAGGGACTTCCAAGAGTCCCAGTACTTC. This translates into CASSRDFQESQYF. V is TRBV11-1 and J is TRBJ2-5, with D possibly matching TRBD2 (6 bases). The CDR3 sequence is 13 residues long. Germline V gene sequence: CDR1 SGHAT, CDR2 FQDESV (reference sequence).

The J gene is TRBJ1-1, the V gene TRBV29-1; D possibly corresponds to TRBD1 (5 bases). The V end lost 7 bases, the J end lost 2 bases, and 14 bases lay between the germline ends. Germline CDR1 reads SQVTM; CDR2 reads ANQGSEA. CDR3 length: 13 residues. The CDR3, as DNA: TGCAGCGCCCAAATCGGGGGAAACACTGAAGCTTTCTTT. Residues: CSAQIGGNTEAFF.

This rearrangement joins TRBV19 to TRBJ2-5; 7 nucleotides agree with TRBD1. The germline V gene has CDR1 LNHDA and CDR2 SQIVND (reference sequence). The trim removed 5 bases at V and 7 bases at J, leaving 13 bases unmatched. The CDR3 totals 15 residues. CDR3 bases: TGTGCCAGTAGTCCAAGGACAGGTTCGGTTGGGACCCAGTACTTC. Amino acids: CASSPRTGSVGTQYF.

This clonotype was detected ten times or more. The chain uses TRBV20-1 and TRBJ2-5; maybe TRBD2 (6 bases). Trimming took off 1 base at V and 3 bases at J, with 15 bases between the two ends. Germline CDR1 reads DFQATT; CDR2 reads SNEGSKA (reference sequence). This CDR3 has 15 residues. CDR3 bases: TGCAGTGCTAGAGGCGCCCGGGGGTCGGAAGAGACCCAGTACTTC. Protein sequence: CSARGARGSEETQYF.

The V and J genes are TRBV20-1 and TRBJ2-7; D remains unclear. CDR1 is DFQATT and CDR2 is SNEGSKA in the germline V gene (reference sequence). V was clipped by 6 bases and J by 2 bases, with 23 bases between them. CDR3 length: 16 amino acids. CDR3 residues: CSAPLTPRTYPYEQYF. In nucleotides, the CDR3 is TGCAGTGCCCCGCTAACCCCTAGGACGTATCCCTACGAGCAGTACTTC.

This chain uses TRBV10-3 with TRBJ2-5, with D perhaps assigned TRBD1 or TRBD2 (5 bases each). The germline V gene encodes CDR1 ENHRY and CDR2 SYGVKD. Trimming stripped 8 bases from V and 0 bases from J, with 13 bases between. The CDR3 runs 14 residues. The CDR3 sequence: CAIRDPLDQETQYF. In nucleotides, the CDR3 is TGTGCCATCCGGGACCCACTTGACCAAGAGACCCAGTACTTC.

This rearrangement joins TRBV20-1 to TRBJ2-7, with TRBD2 matching 9 bases. The CDR3 spans 21 residues. V shed 5 bases, J shed 2 bases, and the junction held 28 bases outside the gene matches. The germline V gene encodes CDR1 DFQATT and CDR2 SNEGSKA (reference sequence). Here the CDR3 reads CSAPPGGSSGNVGVKAYEQYF. DNA for the CDR3: TGCAGTGCTCCTCCGGGGGGCTCTAGCGGGAATGTTGGAGTTAAGGCCTACGAGCAGTACTTC.